Sequencing of this T cell receptor beta chain was carried out in a study of blood T cell repertoires in COVID-19. Study-level background: Nucleic acid was either cDNA or gDNA, and it came from T cells, B-cell-depleted T cells, or PBMCs.

Profiled with immunoSEQ multiplex PCR; TCRdb holds only in-frame clones, not every one. The sample holds about 240,000 clones; 86% are singletons and the top ten take 6.2%. The clonotype was recovered from a man in his 60s with acute or convalescent COVID-19. Sequences were obtained from peripheral blood.

The CDR3 DNA follows: TGTGCCAGCAGTTTACTACCACTAGCGAACACTTACGAGCAGTACTTC. Translated: CASSLLPLANTYEQYF. The chain uses TRBV28 and TRBJ2-7; 7 bases align to TRBD2. The CDR3 extends over 16 amino acids. The V gene end was trimmed by 2 bases and the J gene end by 4 bases; junction bases not matched to a gene: 11. Germline CDR1 and CDR2: MDHEN and SYDVKM. Variable domain in full (rest from reference TRBV28 and TRBJ2-7): DVKVTQSSRYLVKRTGEKVFLECVQDMDHENMFWYRQDPGLGLRLIYFSYDVKMKEKGDIPEGYSVSREKKERFSLILESASTNQTSMYLCASSLLPLANTYEQYFGPGTRLTVT.